This T cell receptor beta chain was found in a study of vaccination effects on CD4 cells after COVID-19. Clones were read by immunoSEQ multiplex PCR, and TCRdb kept only the in-frame ones, dropping some. The data contain 60,000 to 85,000 clones, around 69% of them singletons. Unmatched junction bases numbered 3, after V lost 0 bases and J lost 4 bases. Germline CDR1 reads SGHNT; CDR2 reads YYREEE (reference sequence). The CDR3 is 14 amino acids. This clone was counted between two and nine times. Its target is not known. Under the ViraFEST assay, PBMC were stimulated with viral peptide pools so that antigen-specific CD4+ T cells expanded. Sequencing was performed afterwards. Subsequent to roughly 9 days of culture, CD4+ T cells were isolated. Either the mRNA-1273 or the BNT162b2 vaccine was given to participants as two doses.

V and J are TRBV5-4 and TRBJ1-2; 7 bases fit TRBD1. The source material was CD4+ T cells from PBMCs cultured with HCoV-229E spike peptides, sampled after COVID-19 vaccination. This TCR came from a human donor who received a COVID-19 vaccine. The CDR3 loop is CASSLAGQVYGYTF. Here the CDR3 DNA reads TGTGCCAGCAGCTTGGCAGGACAGGTCTATGGCTACACCTTC.